This T cell receptor (beta chain) comes out of a study of blood T cell repertoires in COVID-19. The protocol was immunoSEQ multiplex PCR, while the TCRdb copy is restricted to in-frame clones and leaves out a portion. This table has 150,000 to 180,000 clones, about 85% appearing once. The trim removed 7 bases at V and 11 bases at J, leaving 8 bases unmatched. CDR3 length equals 13 residues. Sequenced: peripheral blood. The receptor was derived from a man aged 55 to 70 with COVID-19, enrolled during active disease. The V and J genes are TRBV12-3 or TRBV12-4 and TRBJ1-6; 7 bases are shared with TRBD1. The CDR3 region is CASTGQEYTPLHF. In DNA form, the CDR3 reads TGTGCCAGCACCGGACAGGAGTATACACCCCTCCACTTT.